The 24 T cell receptor beta chains presented below share a single source sample, sequenced in a study of blood T cell repertoires in COVID-19. TCRdb's copy holds only in-frame clones and misses some; the assay was immunoSEQ multiplex PCR. This repertoire shows 200,000 to 300,000 clones, approximately 86% found once; its top ten account for approximately 2.6%. The sequenced sample was PBMCs or T cells enriched from blood (not recorded which). These receptor sequences come from a woman aged 18 to 35 who had recovered from COVID-19.

The rearrangement uses TRBV10-1 and TRBJ1-5; TRBD1 matches at 7 bases. V trimming: 8 bases; J trimming: 4 bases; junction bases outside the gene matches: 14. This CDR3 contains 16 residues. Per germline, CDR1 WNHNN and CDR2 SYGVQD (reference sequence). The DNA of the CDR3 is TGCGCCAGCTCAACGTACGGCGGGACAGCTAATCAGCCCCAGCATTTT. Amino acids: CASSTYGGTANQPQHF.

The chain uses TRBV27 and TRBJ2-2, with 9 nucleotides matching TRBD1. The junction had 15 bases not matched to a gene; V was cut back by 1 base and J by 6 bases. The CDR3 has 19 amino acids. The germline gives CDR1 MNHEY, CDR2 SMNVEV (reference sequence). CDR3 DNA: TGTGCCAGCAGTTTATATTCCATCCCCTACAGGGGGCACGCCGGGGAGCTGTTTTTT. This translates into CASSLYSIPYRGHAGELFF.

The sample holds one count of this clone. The DNA of the CDR3 is TGTGCCTGGAGTCCTATGGTCCCCCTGAATTACGAGCAGTACTTC. It translates to CAWSPMVPLNYEQYF. V usage is TRBV30 and J usage is TRBJ2-7, with D hard to call. Trimming took 2 bases from V and 4 from J, leaving 18 bases between them. Germline loops: CDR1 GTSNPN, CDR2 SVGIG (reference sequence). This CDR3 has 15 amino acids. The variable domain in full, with the rest retrieved from reference TRBV30 and TRBJ2-7, is SQTIHQWPATLVQPVGSPLSLECTVEGTSNPNLYWYRQAAGRGLQLLFYSVGIGQISSEVPQNLSASRPQDRQFILSSKKLLLSDSGFYLCAWSPMVPLNYEQYFGPGTRLTVT.

V usage is TRBV13 and J usage is TRBJ2-7; 8 bases line up with TRBD2. The V gene's germline CDR1 is PRHDT and CDR2 FYEKMQ (reference sequence). The junction had 7 bases not matched to a gene; V was cut back by 2 bases and J by 4 bases. The CDR3 is 15 amino acids. This chain's CDR3 is CASSLRLASGYEQYF. The CDR3 DNA follows: TGTGCCAGCAGCTTACGTCTCGCTAGCGGGTACGAGCAGTACTTC.

The chain links TRBV7-6 to TRBJ2-1; 13 nucleotides align to TRBD2. With V trimmed by 5 bases and J by 8 bases, 6 bases remained unmatched. CDR3 length: 15 residues. Germline values: CDR1 SGHVS, CDR2 FNYEAQ. CDR3 in amino acids: CASSRTSGSVHEQFF. CDR3 sequence (DNA): TGTGCCAGCAGCCGGACTAGCGGGAGTGTTCATGAGCAGTTCTTC.

The chain links TRBV28 to TRBJ2-7; tentatively, D is TRBD2 (6 bases). The CDR3 length is 15 residues. Germline CDR1 is MDHEN and CDR2 is SYDVKM. V was cut by 3 bases and J by 3 bases, with 15 bases left in between. CDR3 coding DNA: TGTGCCAGCAGTTTTCTCGGCAGGGAGGACTACGAGCAGTACTTC. Translated, it gives CASSFLGREDYEQYF.

The chain recombines TRBV3-1 (or the pseudogene TRBV3-2) with TRBJ1-5, with 11 bases fitting TRBD1. CDR3 length: 15 amino acids. Losses at the gene ends were 4 bases for V and 4 bases for J; bases not matched to a gene: 3. The germline V gene has CDR1 LGHDT and CDR2 YNNKEL (reference sequence). The CDR3 nucleotides read TGTGCCAGCAGCCCTGGGACAGGGGGAAATCAGCCCCAGCATTTT. Translated: CASSPGTGGNQPQHF.

This chain links TRBV27 with TRBJ1-2, with D perhaps TRBD1 (5 bases). Germline loops: CDR1 MNHEY, CDR2 SMNVEV (reference sequence). The ends were cut back, 6 bases at V and 9 bases at J, with 23 bases in the middle. The CDR3 consists of 15 residues. DNA for the CDR3: TGTGCCAGCAGATGGAACCTCGACAGTAGAGTTAGCTACACCTTC. Encoded protein: CASRWNLDSRVSYTF.

In DNA, the CDR3 is TGTGCCAGCAGCTCAACCGGGATAAATAAGTGGCAGTACTTC. It codes for CASSSTGINKWQYF. This chain uses TRBV11-2 with TRBJ2-7; D is possibly TRBD2 (5 bases). Germline V gene data show CDR1 as SGHAT and CDR2 as FQNNGV. The CDR3 loop spans 14 amino acids. Trimming shortened V by 4 bases and J by 9 bases, and 19 bases separated the two germline ends. Full variable domain (outside the CDR3, taken from reference TRBV11-2 and TRBJ2-7): EAGVAQSPRYKIIEKRQSVAFWCNPISGHATLYWYQQILGQGPKLLIQFQNNGVVDDSQLPKDRFSAERLKGVDSTLKIQPAKLEDSAVYLCASSSTGINKWQYFGPGTRLTVT.

The gene calls are TRBV12-3 or TRBV12-4 and TRBJ1-6; D call uncertain. The CDR3 is 13 amino acids. V was pared by 3 bases and J by 4 bases, with 4 bases between. This CDR3 is CASSFLYNSPLHF. In DNA, the CDR3 is TGTGCCAGCAGTTTCCTATATAATTCACCCCTCCACTTT.

The chain joins TRBV6-2 or TRBV6-3 to TRBJ2-7; the D gene is possibly TRBD1 (5 bases). The CDR3 consists of 14 residues. The germline V and J ends were trimmed by 1 base and 0 bases, with 7 bases remaining between them. Germline-derived CDR1 and CDR2 are MNHEY and SVGEGT. Here the CDR3 DNA reads TGTGCCAGCAGTTACTTGCAGGGCTCCTACGAGCAGTACTTC. Its protein product is CASSYLQGSYEQYF.

The rearrangement uses TRBV4-3 and TRBJ2-1; D call uncertain. CDR3 length: 15 residues. Trimming pared 0 bases from V and 4 bases from J, leaving 10 bases between. Per germline, CDR1 LGHNA and CDR2 YSLEER. In nucleotides, the CDR3 is TGCGCCAGCAGCCAAGATGGGCCCCCTTACAATGAGCAGTTCTTC. Its translation: CASSQDGPPYNEQFF.

The chain joins TRBV29-1 to TRBJ2-7; D possibly corresponds to TRBD1 (6 bases). The germline CDR1 and CDR2 sequences are SQVTM and ANQGSEA. V lost 7 bases and J lost 3, with 10 bases in between. The CDR3 is 11 amino acids. CDR3 loop: CSGSRGYEQYF. The DNA for the CDR3 is TGCAGCGGCAGCAGGGGCTACGAGCAGTACTTC.

This clone was recorded a few times. CDR3 amino acids: CASSEDPGQGIQPQHF. DNA for the CDR3: TGTGCCAGCAGTGAAGATCCGGGACAGGGGATTCAGCCCCAGCATTTT. This rearrangement joins TRBV2 to TRBJ1-5; 10 positions match TRBD1. V lost 1 base, J lost 6 bases, and 6 bases stayed unmatched. Germline CDR1 is SNHLY and CDR2 is FYNNEI. There are 16 residues in the CDR3.

CDR3 sequence reads: CASSPGGQGVYGYTF. The CDR3 nucleotides are TGTGCCAGCAGCCCGGGGGGACAGGGGGTTTATGGCTACACCTTC. J is TRBJ1-2 and V is TRBV7-2; 11 nucleotides match TRBD1. The junction had 7 bases not matched to a gene; V was cut back by 5 bases and J by 5 bases. The CDR3 covers 15 residues. CDR1 and CDR2 from the germline V gene are SGHTA and FQGNSA. The whole variable domain, remainder taken from reference TRBV7-2 and TRBJ1-2, is GAGVSQSPSNKVTEKGKDVELRCDPISGHTALYWYRQSLGQGLEFLIYFQGNSAPDKSGLPSDRFSAERTGGSVSTLTIQRTQQEDSAVYLCASSPGGQGVYGYTFGSGTRLTVV.

The chain carries TRBV11-2 and TRBJ2-5, with 8 bases fitting TRBD2. The germline V gene has CDR1 SGHAT and CDR2 FQNNGV. The CDR3 covers 15 residues. The trim removed 0 bases at V and 1 base at J, leaving 1 base unmatched. The CDR3 sequence: CASSLELAVQETQYF. DNA for the CDR3: TGTGCCAGCAGCTTAGAACTAGCGGTCCAAGAGACCCAGTACTTC.

This rearrangement joins TRBV6-5 to TRBJ1-5; a weak D match, TRBD1 (6 bases). Germline V gives CDR1 MNHEY, CDR2 SVGAGI. The CDR3 is made up of 15 amino acids. V was trimmed by 4 bases and J by 3 bases, leaving 13 bases between them. CDR3 sequence: CASSSQGTINQPQHF. CDR3 nucleotide sequence: TGTGCCAGCAGTTCCCAGGGGACAATCAATCAGCCCCAGCATTTT.

This chain joins TRBV6-5 and TRBJ2-5; D remains ambiguous. The CDR3 totals 10 residues. The germline V gene has CDR1 MNHEY and CDR2 SVGAGI. The CDR3 spells CSTSAETQYF. In nucleotides, the CDR3 is TGTTCGACGAGCGCGGAGACCCAGTACTTC.

This clone appeared once. The rearrangement joins TRBV3-1 (or the pseudogene TRBV3-2) to TRBJ1-2; possible D gene TRBD1, 5 bases. This CDR3 has 13 amino acids. CDR1 is LGHDT and CDR2 is YNNKEL in the germline V gene (reference sequence). Trimming removed 1 base at V and 8 bases at J, with 11 bases between. In DNA, the CDR3 is TGTGCCAGCAGCCAAGCGGGGGGAAGCGGCTACACCTTC. Translation: CASSQAGGSGYTF.

The chain couples TRBV2 to TRBJ1-1; D gene uncertain. The CDR3 runs to 13 residues. Trimming took off 6 bases at V and 0 bases at J, with 8 bases between the two ends. Germline V gene data show CDR1 as SNHLY and CDR2 as FYNNEI. CDR3 in amino acids: CASSVAMNTEAFF. The CDR3 DNA is TGTGCCAGCAGCGTAGCTATGAACACTGAAGCTTTCTTT.

The chain links TRBV15 to TRBJ2-1, with 9 nucleotides matching TRBD2. Germline V gives CDR1 LNHNV, CDR2 YYDKDF (reference sequence). This CDR3 spans 16 amino acids. With 0 bases clipped from V and 4 bases from J, the junction kept 4 bases outside the gene matches. The CDR3 DNA reads TGTGCCACCAGCAGAGACCTTAGCGGGAGTTACAATGAGCAGTTCTTC. It codes for CATSRDLSGSYNEQFF.

This chain uses TRBV27 with TRBJ2-7, with 10 bases that match TRBD2. Germline trimming cut 5 bases from V and 3 bases from J; bases unmatched to any gene: 7. The CDR3 sequence is 15 residues long. Germline V lookup: CDR1 MNHEY, CDR2 SMNVEV (reference sequence). The CDR3 is CASSDIAGGFYEQYF. The CDR3 DNA reads as TGTGCCAGCAGTGATATAGCGGGAGGATTCTACGAGCAGTACTTC.

This clone appeared a few times. The V call is TRBV5-4, the J call TRBJ2-4; no definite D call. CDR1 is SGHNT and CDR2 is YYREEE in the germline V gene (reference sequence). The V and J ends lost 0 bases and 0 bases respectively, with 4 bases between them. The CDR3 is 14 residues long. DNA of the CDR3: TGTGCCAGCAGCTTGGAGCTAGCCAAAAACATTCAGTACTTC. Translated, it gives CASSLELAKNIQYF.

V usage is TRBV11-3 and J usage is TRBJ2-7, with TRBD2 matching over 7 bases. CDR3 length: 15 residues. Per the germline V gene, CDR1 is SGHNT and CDR2 is YENEEA. Trimming took 5 bases from V and 3 from J; bases not matched to a gene: 10. The CDR3 DNA follows: TGTGCCAGCAGCCCCCCGGGGGGACTCGACTACGAGCAGTACTTC. Amino acid sequence: CASSPPGGLDYEQYF.